A selection of T cell receptor beta chains follows, all from one sample in a study of cytomegalovirus exposure and HLA in healthy donors. TCRdb's copy holds only in-frame clones and misses some; the assay was immunoSEQ multiplex PCR. The sample yields some 84,000 clones, of which the top ten take up about 0.5%. Sequenced: PBMCs. The source is a man in his fifties in good health and CMV-seronegative. CDR3s include the opening cysteine and the closing phenylalanine or tryptophan. A D gene is named only where the DNA matches it firmly.

d_call: TRBD2; v_call: TRBV11-3; j_call: TRBJ2-7; cdr3_nt: TGTGCCAGCAGCTTAGAAAGCGGGGGTACCTACGAGCAGTACTTC; cdr3_aa: CASSLESGGTYEQYF
d_call: .; v_call: TRBV28; j_call: TRBJ1-2; cdr3_nt: TGTGCCAGCAGTGGCCCCAGGGCCGGCTACACCTTC; cdr3_aa: CASSGPRAGYTF
d_call: TRBD1; v_call: TRBV28; j_call: TRBJ2-4; cdr3_nt: TGTGCCAGCAGTTTACTGGACAGGGAGTCCAAAAACATTCAGTACTTC; cdr3_aa: CASSLLDRESKNIQYF
d_call: .; v_call: TRBV10-1; j_call: TRBJ1-1; cdr3_nt: TGCGCCAGCAGTGCCCAGGGGAGCACTGAAGCTTTCTTT; cdr3_aa: CASSAQGSTEAFF
d_call: TRBD1; v_call: TRBV6-5; j_call: TRBJ2-5; cdr3_nt: TGTGCCAGCAAACCTGACAGGGACCAAGAGACCCAGTACTTC; cdr3_aa: CASKPDRDQETQYF
d_call: TRBD1; v_call: TRBV30; j_call: TRBJ1-3; cdr3_nt: TGTGCCTGGAGCGGAAGGACAGGAACGAACACCATATATTTT; cdr3_aa: CAWSGRTGTNTIYF
d_call: TRBD1; v_call: TRBV6-6; j_call: TRBJ1-2; cdr3_nt: TGTGCCAGCAGTTCAAGGGGGCCCGGCTACACCTTC; cdr3_aa: CASSSRGPGYTF
d_call: TRBD1; v_call: TRBV7-8; j_call: TRBJ1-5; cdr3_nt: TGTGCCACCCGAGGGGGCGTGAGCAATCAGCCCCAGCATTTT; cdr3_aa: CATRGGVSNQPQHF
d_call: .; v_call: TRBV6-5; j_call: TRBJ2-2; cdr3_nt: TGTGCCAGCACCGTAACCCGCGGGGCCACCGGGGAGCTGTTTTTT; cdr3_aa: CASTVTRGATGELFF
d_call: TRBD1; v_call: TRBV27; j_call: TRBJ2-2; cdr3_nt: TGTGCCAGCAGTCCGCGGACAGGAGCGAACACCGGGGAGCTGTTTTTT; cdr3_aa: CASSPRTGANTGELFF
d_call: TRBD1; v_call: TRBV7-8; j_call: TRBJ2-7; cdr3_nt: TGTGCCAGCAGCGGAGGGACAGGGCGGTCCTACGAGCAGTACTTC; cdr3_aa: CASSGGTGRSYEQYF
d_call: .; v_call: TRBV6-1; j_call: TRBJ2-3; cdr3_nt: TGTGCCAGCAGTGAAGGGCGGGGGCAAGGGACAGATACGCAGTATTTT; cdr3_aa: CASSEGRGQGTDTQYF
d_call: TRBD2; v_call: TRBV28; j_call: TRBJ2-1; cdr3_nt: TGTGCCAGCAGTCCCCTCGGACTAGCGGGGGAACAAGAGCAGTTCTTC; cdr3_aa: CASSPLGLAGEQEQFF
d_call: TRBD1; v_call: TRBV6-5; j_call: TRBJ1-1; cdr3_nt: TGTGCCAGCAGTTACGGCAGGGGGCGCCCGACTGAAGCTTTCTTT; cdr3_aa: CASSYGRGRPTEAFF
d_call: .; v_call: TRBV7-6; j_call: TRBJ1-1; cdr3_nt: TGTGCCAGCAGTCAGGGACAGAACACTGAAGCTTTCTTT; cdr3_aa: CASSQGQNTEAFF